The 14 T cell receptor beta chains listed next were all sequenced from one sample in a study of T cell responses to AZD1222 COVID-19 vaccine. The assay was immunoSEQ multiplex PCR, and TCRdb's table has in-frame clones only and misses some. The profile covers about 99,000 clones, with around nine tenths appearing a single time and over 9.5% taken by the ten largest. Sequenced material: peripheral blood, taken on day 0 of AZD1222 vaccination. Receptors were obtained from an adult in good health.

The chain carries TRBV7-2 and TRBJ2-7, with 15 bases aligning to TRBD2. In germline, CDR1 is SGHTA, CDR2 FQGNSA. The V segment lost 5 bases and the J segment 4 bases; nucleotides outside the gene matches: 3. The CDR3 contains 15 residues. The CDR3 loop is CASSPGLAGGYEQYF. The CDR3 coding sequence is TGTGCCAGCAGCCCCGGACTAGCGGGGGGGTACGAGCAGTACTTC. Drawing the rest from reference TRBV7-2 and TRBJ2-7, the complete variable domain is GAGVSQSPSNKVTEKGKDVELRCDPISGHTALYWYRQSLGQGLEFLIYFQGNSAPDKSGLPSDRFSAERTGGSVSTLTIQRTQQEDSAVYLCASSPGLAGGYEQYFGPGTRLTVT.

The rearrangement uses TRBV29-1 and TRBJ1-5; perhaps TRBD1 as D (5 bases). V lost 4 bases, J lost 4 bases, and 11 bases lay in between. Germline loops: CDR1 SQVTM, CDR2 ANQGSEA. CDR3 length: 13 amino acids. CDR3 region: CSVGQSKNQPQHF. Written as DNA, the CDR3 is TGCAGCGTTGGACAGTCCAAAAATCAGCCCCAGCATTTT. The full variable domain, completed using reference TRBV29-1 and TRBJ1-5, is SAVISQKPSRDICQRGTSLTIQCQVDSQVTMMFWYRQQPGQSLTLIATANQGSEATYESGFVIDKFPISRPNLTFSTLTVSNMSPEDSSIYLCSVGQSKNQPQHFGDGTRLSIL.

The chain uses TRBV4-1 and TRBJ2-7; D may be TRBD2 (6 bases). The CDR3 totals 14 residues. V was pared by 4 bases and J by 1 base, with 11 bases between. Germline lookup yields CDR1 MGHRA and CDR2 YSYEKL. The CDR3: CASSPRDSSYEQYF. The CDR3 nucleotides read TGCGCCAGCAGCCCCCGGGACTCTTCCTACGAGCAGTACTTC.

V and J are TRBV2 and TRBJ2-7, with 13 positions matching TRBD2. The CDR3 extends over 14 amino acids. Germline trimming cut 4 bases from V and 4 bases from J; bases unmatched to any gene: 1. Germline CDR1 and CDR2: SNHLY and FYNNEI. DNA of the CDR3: TGTGCCAGCAGTGGACTAGCGGGGGGTTACGAGCAGTACTTC. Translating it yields CASSGLAGGYEQYF.

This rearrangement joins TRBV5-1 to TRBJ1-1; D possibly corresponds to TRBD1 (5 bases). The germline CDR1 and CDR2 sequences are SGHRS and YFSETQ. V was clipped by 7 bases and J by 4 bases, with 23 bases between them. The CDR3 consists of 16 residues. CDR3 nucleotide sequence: TGCGCCAGCGAGATAGGGGAAAGGGTCGGTCGCACTGAAGCTTTCTTT. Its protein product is CASEIGERVGRTEAFF.

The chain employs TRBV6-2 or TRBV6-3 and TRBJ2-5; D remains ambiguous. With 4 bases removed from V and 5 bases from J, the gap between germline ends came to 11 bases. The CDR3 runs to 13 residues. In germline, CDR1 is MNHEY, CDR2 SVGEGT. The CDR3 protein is CASSSNSRETQYF. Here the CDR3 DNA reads TGTGCCAGCAGTTCGAACAGCAGGGAGACCCAGTACTTC.

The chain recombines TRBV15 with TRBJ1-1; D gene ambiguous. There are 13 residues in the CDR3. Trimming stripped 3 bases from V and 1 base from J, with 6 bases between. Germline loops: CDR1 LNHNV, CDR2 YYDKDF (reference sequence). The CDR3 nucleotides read TGTGCCACCAGCAGTACGGCGAACACTGAAGCTTTCTTT. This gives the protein CATSSTANTEAFF. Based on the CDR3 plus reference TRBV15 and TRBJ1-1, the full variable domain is DAMVIQNPRYQVTQFGKPVTLSCSQTLNHNVMYWYQQKSSQAPKLLFHYYDKDFNNEADTPDNFQSRRPNTSFCFLDIRSPGLGDTAMYLCATSSTANTEAFFGQGTRLTVV.

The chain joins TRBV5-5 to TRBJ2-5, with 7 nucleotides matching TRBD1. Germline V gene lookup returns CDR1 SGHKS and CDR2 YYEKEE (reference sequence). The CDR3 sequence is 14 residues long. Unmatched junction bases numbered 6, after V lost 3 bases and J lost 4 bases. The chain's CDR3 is CASSSSTGRETQYF. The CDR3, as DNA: TGTGCCAGCAGCTCGTCGACAGGGCGAGAGACCCAGTACTTC.

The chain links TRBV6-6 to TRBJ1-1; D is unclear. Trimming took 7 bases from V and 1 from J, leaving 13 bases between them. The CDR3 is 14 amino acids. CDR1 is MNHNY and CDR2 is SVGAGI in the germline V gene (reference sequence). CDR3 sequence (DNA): TGTGCCAGCACCTCCCGGTCTGGGAACACTGAAGCTTTCTTT. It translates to CASTSRSGNTEAFF.

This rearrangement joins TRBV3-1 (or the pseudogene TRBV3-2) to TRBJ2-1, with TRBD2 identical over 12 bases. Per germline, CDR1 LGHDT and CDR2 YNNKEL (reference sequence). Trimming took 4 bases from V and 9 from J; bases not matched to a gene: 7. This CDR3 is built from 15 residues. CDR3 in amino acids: CASSLRTSGVGEQFF. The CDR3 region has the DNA TGTGCCAGCAGCCTTAGGACTAGCGGGGTAGGTGAGCAGTTCTTC.

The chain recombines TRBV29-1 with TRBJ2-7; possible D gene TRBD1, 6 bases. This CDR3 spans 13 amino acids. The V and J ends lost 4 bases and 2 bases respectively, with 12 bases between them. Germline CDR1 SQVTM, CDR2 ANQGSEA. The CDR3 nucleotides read TGCAGCGTTGTAGGGGACACCACCTACGAGCAGTACTTC. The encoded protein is CSVVGDTTYEQYF.

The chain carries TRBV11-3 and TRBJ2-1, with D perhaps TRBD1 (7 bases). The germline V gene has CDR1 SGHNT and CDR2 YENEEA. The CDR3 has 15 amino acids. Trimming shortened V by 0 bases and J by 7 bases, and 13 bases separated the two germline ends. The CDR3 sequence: CASSLDRGVVNEQFF. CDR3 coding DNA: TGTGCCAGCAGCTTAGACAGGGGGGTTGTGAATGAGCAGTTCTTC.

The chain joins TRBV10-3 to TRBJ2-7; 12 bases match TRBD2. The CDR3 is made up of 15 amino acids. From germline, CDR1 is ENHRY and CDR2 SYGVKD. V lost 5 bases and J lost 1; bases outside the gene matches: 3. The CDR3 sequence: CAISQLAGGSYEQYF. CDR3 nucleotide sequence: TGTGCCATCAGTCAACTAGCGGGAGGATCCTACGAGCAGTACTTC.

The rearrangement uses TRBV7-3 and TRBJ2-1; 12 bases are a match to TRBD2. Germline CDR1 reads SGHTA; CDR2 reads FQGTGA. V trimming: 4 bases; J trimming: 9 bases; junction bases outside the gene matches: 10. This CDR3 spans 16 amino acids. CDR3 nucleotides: TGTGCCAGCAGCTCGCAGGGACTAGCGGGTGTGGGTGAGCAGTTCTTC. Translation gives CASSSQGLAGVGEQFF.